One and the same sample provided the 8 T cell receptor beta chains below, sequenced in a study of monozygotic twins with inflammatory bowel disease. For each CDR3 protein, TCRdb gives one entry from its re-call of the 5' RACE reads, without DNA. The specimen's table records approximately 400,000 distinct CDR3 sequences. Sequenced: blood. The receptors derive from a human donor with ulcerative colitis or Crohn's disease, or a healthy co-twin of an affected twin (not recorded which).

V and J are TRBV5-1 and TRBJ1-1; TCRdb's D call, TRBD1, is unchecked because there is no DNA. Germline V lookup: CDR1 SGHRS, CDR2 YFSETQ. The CDR3 is 16 amino acids. This CDR3 is CASSWGGGGLNTEAFF.

The J gene is TRBJ2-2, the V gene TRBV3-1; TCRdb lists TRBD1, though no DNA is available to test this call. The CDR3 consists of 15 residues. Germline CDR1 reads LGHDT; CDR2 reads YNNKEL (reference sequence). CDR3 amino acids: CASSHPLDVTGELFF. Combining the CDR3 with reference TRBV3-1 and TRBJ2-2 gives the whole variable domain DTAVSQTPKYLVTQMGNDKSIKCEQNLGHDTMYWYKQDSKKFLKIMFSYNNKELIINETVPNRFSPKSPDKAHLNLHINSLELGDSAVYFCASSHPLDVTGELFFGEGSRLTVL.

The gene calls are TRBV27 and TRBJ2-7; TCRdb returns TRBD1, unconfirmable since there is no DNA. Germline V CDR1 and CDR2: MNHEY, SMNVEV (reference sequence). The CDR3 consists of 13 residues. CDR3 protein: CASSSGAYYEQYF.

The chain combines TRBV3-1 with TRBJ2-3; TCRdb proposes TRBD2, but this gene call is untestable without DNA. The germline V gene encodes CDR1 LGHDT and CDR2 YNNKEL (reference sequence). The CDR3 contains 17 residues. The CDR3 loop is CASSQEVTREERDTQYF.

The V gene is TRBV27, the J gene TRBJ2-1; TCRdb's D call of TRBD1 is untestable without DNA. This CDR3 has 14 residues. The germline gives CDR1 MNHEY, CDR2 SMNVEV (reference sequence). The CDR3: CASSLVAGTVEQFF.

The chain links TRBV7-2 to TRBJ2-2; TCRdb picks TRBD1, but there is no DNA to check that call. This CDR3 is 16 amino acids long. Germline assignment: CDR1 SGHTA and CDR2 FQGNSA. The CDR3 sequence: CASSKAGAENTGELFF.

The V and J genes are TRBV28 and TRBJ2-1; TCRdb outputs TRBD2, but without DNA this stays unchecked. The CDR3 length is 14 residues. The V gene's germline CDR1 is MDHEN and CDR2 SYDVKM. Here the CDR3 reads CASSNLLRAHEQFF. Supplemented by reference TRBV28 and TRBJ2-1, the full variable domain reads DVKVTQSSRYLVKRTGEKVFLECVQDMDHENMFWYRQDPGLGLRLIYFSYDVKMKEKGDIPEGYSVSREKKERFSLILESASTNQTSMYLCASSNLLRAHEQFFGPGTRLTVL.

The chain couples TRBV7-3 to TRBJ2-3; no DNA is available, so the TRBD1 call from TCRdb remains unchecked. CDR1 is SGHTA and CDR2 is FQGTGA in the germline V gene. CDR3 length: 15 amino acids. The CDR3 sequence is CASSLMAQGTDTQYF.